A selection of T cell receptor beta chains follows, all from one sample in a study of identical twins. From the 5' RACE reads, TCRdb called clonotypes with MiXCR, one entry per CDR3 protein. The table has more than 250,000 distinct CDR3 sequences, under 9.5% seen once. This sample also appeared in a second study, on yellow fever vaccine responses in identical twins.

Source material: memory (CD45RO+) T cells sorted from blood. Receptor source: a young woman in good health. CDR3s include the opening cysteine and the closing phenylalanine or tryptophan. D genes are given only for firm matches. Clone size is given for some rows only: seen once, a few or many times, or a class if the clone is expanded.

j_gene	v_gene	d_gene	abundance	CDR3nt	CDR3aa
TRBJ1-2	TRBV5-6	TRBD1	-	TGTGCCAGCAGCCCACTGACAGGGGGCGACTATGGCTACACCTTC	CASSPLTGGDYGYTF
TRBJ1-3	TRBV12-3/TRBV12-4	TRBD1	many	TGTGCCAGCATGAAGACAGGGGGAGGTGGAAACACCATATATTTT	CASMKTGGGGNTIYF
TRBJ2-7	TRBV12-3/TRBV12-4	TRBD2	-	TGTGCCAGCAGTCCCGGGACTAGGGGGGCTGGAGAGCAGTACTTC	CASSPGTRGAGEQYF
TRBJ2-3	TRBV4-1	-	-	TGCGCCAGCAGCCAAGTGAATATGGTTAGCACAGATACGCAGTATTTT	CASSQVNMVSTDTQYF
TRBJ2-5	TRBV12-5	-	-	TGTGCTAGTGGCCAGGCGGGGGAGACCCAGTACTTC	CASGQAGETQYF
TRBJ2-5	TRBV3-1	TRBD2	few	TGTGCCAGCAGCTGGACTAGCGGGGGATTCGGGGAGACCCAGTACTTC	CASSWTSGGFGETQYF
TRBJ1-1	TRBV24-1	-	few	TGTGCCACCAGTGGGCCCACAGGGAGGGAAGCTTTCTTT	CATSGPTGREAFF
TRBJ2-1	TRBV7-3	-	-	TGTGCCAGCAGCTTAACCCCCAAGGGCCGGTGGAATGAGCAGTTCTTC	CASSLTPKGRWNEQFF
TRBJ1-2	TRBV7-9	-	-	TGTGCCAGCAGCTTAAGCGCATATGGCTACACCTTC	CASSLSAYGYTF
TRBJ2-3	TRBV5-5	TRBD1	few	TGTGCCAGCACCCCCCAGGGGGTGGATACGCAGTATTTT	CASTPQGVDTQYF
TRBJ1-1	TRBV7-8	-	few	TGTGCCAGCAGCTCCCGACGAATGGGGAACACTGAAGCTTTCTTT	CASSSRRMGNTEAFF